The clone carrying this T cell receptor (beta chain) turned up a few times. What it binds is unknown. The data derive from a study of regulatory T cells in long-lasting Graves disease. Notes on the study in general: TRBV28, TRBJ1-2 and TRBJ2-5 emerged as the favored segments in persistent disease.

Time point meaning: newly diagnosed GD, antithyroid drugs for less than 3 months. The TCR library was made from RNA extracted from PBMCs. Diagnosis followed American Thyroid Association guidelines for Graves' disease. Trimming cost V 2 bases and J 2 bases, with 8 bases left between them. The CDR3 spans 14 residues. From germline, CDR1 is KGHDR and CDR2 SFDVKD. Arm-PCR with iRepertoire HTBI primers amplified the CDR3 regions for these TCR beta libraries. In TCRdb, the multiplex PCR reads were re-called with MiXCR into one record per CDR3 protein. The sample has about 620,000 distinct CDR3 sequences; 16% are singletons. These data are also associated with another study on T cells in Graves' hyperthyroidism and ophthalmopathy.

This chain links TRBV24-1 with TRBJ1-2; unclear D gene. The sequences come from peripheral blood mononuclear cells (PBMCs), collected at new diagnosis, from a patient treated with antithyroid drugs. This clonotype was obtained from a woman in her 30s with Graves disease. For the CDR3, the DNA is TGTGCCACCAGTGATTGGGGTATAAACTATGGCTACACCTTC. Its translation is CATSDWGINYGYTF.